The clone carrying this T cell receptor (beta chain) was counted a few times. Its antigen is as yet unknown. These data belong to a study of cytomegalovirus exposure and HLA in healthy donors. Findings and caveats of the study: TCR beta V segments were, for the most part, productive about 87% or about 30% of the time in an earlier analysis.

With 60 Vbeta and 13 Jbeta primers, the PCR was carried out. The table came from immunoSEQ multiplex PCR; TCRdb's copy has only in-frame clones and leaves some out. The top ten hold 6.1% of the sample, which has around 110,000 clones, roughly 82% seen once. The CDR3 consists of 15 residues. V lost 2 bases to trimming and J lost 4 bases; unmatched junction nucleotides: 8. Germline loops: CDR1 SQVTM, CDR2 ANQGSEA. The V and J genes are TRBV29-1 and TRBJ2-5, with 9 positions matching TRBD1. Material for sequencing was PBMCs. The receptor was derived from a woman in her forties or fifties in good health and CMV-seropositive. Written as DNA, the CDR3 is TGCAGCGTTGAATTCGCACAGGGGGCCCGAGAGACCCAGTACTTC. Translated, it gives CSVEFAQGARETQYF. The entire variable domain, with the rest obtained from reference TRBV29-1 and TRBJ2-5, is as follows: SAVISQKPSRDICQRGTSLTIQCQVDSQVTMMFWYRQQPGQSLTLIATANQGSEATYESGFVIDKFPISRPNLTFSTLTVSNMSPEDSSIYLCSVEFAQGARETQYFGPGTRLLVL.